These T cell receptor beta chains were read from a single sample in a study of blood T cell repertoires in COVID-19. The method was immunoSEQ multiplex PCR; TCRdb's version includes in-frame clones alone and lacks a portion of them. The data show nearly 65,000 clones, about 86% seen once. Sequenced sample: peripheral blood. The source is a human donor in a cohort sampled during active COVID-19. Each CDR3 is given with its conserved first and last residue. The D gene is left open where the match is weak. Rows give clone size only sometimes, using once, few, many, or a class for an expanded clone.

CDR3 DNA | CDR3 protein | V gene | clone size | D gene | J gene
TGTGCCAGTAGTTATCTGAACACTGAAGCTTTCTTT | CASSYLNTEAFF | TRBV19 | NA | NA | TRBJ1-1
TGCGCCAGCAGCTTGGCGCCTGCGGGGGGAGGCACAGATACGCAGTATTTT | CASSLAPAGGGTDTQYF | TRBV5-1 | NA | TRBD2 | TRBJ2-3
TGTGCCAGCAGTGAAGGGAGGCTCACTGAAGCTTTCTTT | CASSEGRLTEAFF | TRBV6-1 | NA | NA | TRBJ1-1
TGTGCCAGCAGCCGTAGACAGCTCGAAGAGACCCAGTACTTC | CASSRRQLEETQYF | TRBV9 | once | NA | TRBJ2-5
TGTGCCAGTAGCCCAGGGGCGGTAGAGCAGTTCTTC | CASSPGAVEQFF | TRBV19 | NA | NA | TRBJ2-1
TGTGCCAGCAGCCTTAGCGGGGGGGCCTCAATGGAGCAGTTCTTC | CASSLSGGASMEQFF | TRBV7-8 | NA | TRBD2 | TRBJ2-1
TGTGCCAGCAGCCAAGCCGGGACAGAAGCTTTCTTT | CASSQAGTEAFF | TRBV3-1/TRBV3-2 | NA | NA | TRBJ1-1
TGTGCCATCAGTGAGCCCGGACAGGGATATGGCTACACCTTC | CAISEPGQGYGYTF | TRBV10-3 | NA | TRBD1 | TRBJ1-2
TGTGCCAGCAGCCAAGTACTCGGGGGGGGTCTCAACACAGATACGCAGTATTTT | CASSQVLGGGLNTDTQYF | TRBV3-1/TRBV3-2 | NA | TRBD2 | TRBJ2-3
TGTGCCAGCAGCCAGTCCGGTGTATCTGGGCCCCTCCTTCCCCACTATGGCTACACCTTC | CASSQSGVSGPLLPHYGYTF | TRBV14 | once | NA | TRBJ1-2
TGTGCCAGCAGCGTAACAACTAGCGGGGGGGCCGATGAGCAGTTCTTC | CASSVTTSGGADEQFF | TRBV9 | NA | TRBD2 | TRBJ2-1
TGCAGCGTTGCAGGTATAAGTCTCGCTGAAGCTTTCTTT | CSVAGISLAEAFF | TRBV29-1 | once | NA | TRBJ1-1
TGTGCCAGTAGTATAGATCCCGACACTGAAGCTTTCTTT | CASSIDPDTEAFF | TRBV19 | NA | NA | TRBJ1-1
TGTGCCAGTAGTAGGGGACTAGCACCCAATGAGCAGTTCTTC | CASSRGLAPNEQFF | TRBV19 | NA | TRBD2 | TRBJ2-1
TGTGCCAGCAGCTTAGTGTATGTGTCCGGGGCTGAAGCTTTCTTT | CASSLVYVSGAEAFF | TRBV7-2 | few | NA | TRBJ1-1
TGTGCCAGCAGCACTCAGGGGGTAGGGTCCTACGAGCAGTACTTC | CASSTQGVGSYEQYF | TRBV4-2 | NA | TRBD1 | TRBJ2-7
TGCGCCAGCAGCCAAGACCCCATCAGGGACACTGAAGCTTTCTTT | CASSQDPIRDTEAFF | TRBV4-3 | NA | NA | TRBJ1-1